The clone carrying this T cell receptor (beta chain) was counted a few times. Its antigen remains unidentified. The sample's treatment: oral pan-JAK inhibitor, 5-10 mg twice daily. The record originates from a study of CD8+ T cells in alopecia areata. Study overall: Treated patients received oral tofacitinib, 5 to 10 mg twice daily. Whole-study results and caveats: Scalp and blood samples kept many expanded lesional clones throughout tofacitinib. The treated group had a single nonresponder, limiting CD8+ expansion-response conclusions.

The authors extracted RNA and reverse transcribed it into cDNA as the sequencing template. Assay: immunoSEQ multiplex PCR; the TCRdb copy retains only in-frame clones and omits some. The table records about 180,000 clones, 50% to 65% of them present only once. Trimming removed 4 bases from V and 6 bases from J; junction bases left unmatched: 12. The CDR3 spans 17 residues. Germline CDR1 and CDR2: SGHDT and YYEEEE. The gene calls are TRBV5-6 and TRBJ1-5; 11 bases match TRBD1. This TCR derives from a human donor with alopecia areata. The source was CD8+ T cells sorted from blood, collected at week 24, from a patient treated with tofacitinib. CDR3 loop: CASSQYYRDRGVQPQHF. As DNA, the CDR3 is TGTGCCAGCAGCCAGTATTACCGGGACAGGGGGGTTCAGCCCCAGCATTTT.